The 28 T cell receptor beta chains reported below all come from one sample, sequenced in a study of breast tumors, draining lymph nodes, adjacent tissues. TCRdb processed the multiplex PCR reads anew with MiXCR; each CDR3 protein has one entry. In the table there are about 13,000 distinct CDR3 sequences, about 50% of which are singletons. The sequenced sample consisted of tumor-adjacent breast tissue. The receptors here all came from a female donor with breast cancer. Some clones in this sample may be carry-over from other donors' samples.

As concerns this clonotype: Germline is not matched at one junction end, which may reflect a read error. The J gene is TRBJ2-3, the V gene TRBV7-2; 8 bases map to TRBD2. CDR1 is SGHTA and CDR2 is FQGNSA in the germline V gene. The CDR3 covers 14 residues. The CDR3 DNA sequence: TGTGCCTGCAGCAGCGGGGGCGGGCAGGATACGCAGTATTTT. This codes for CACSSGGGQDTQYF.

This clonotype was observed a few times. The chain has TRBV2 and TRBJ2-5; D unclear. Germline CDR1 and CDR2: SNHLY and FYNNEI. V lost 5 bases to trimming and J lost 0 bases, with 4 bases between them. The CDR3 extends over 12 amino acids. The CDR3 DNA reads TGTGCCAGCAGTTCGTACCAAGAGACCCAGTACTTC. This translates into CASSSYQETQYF.

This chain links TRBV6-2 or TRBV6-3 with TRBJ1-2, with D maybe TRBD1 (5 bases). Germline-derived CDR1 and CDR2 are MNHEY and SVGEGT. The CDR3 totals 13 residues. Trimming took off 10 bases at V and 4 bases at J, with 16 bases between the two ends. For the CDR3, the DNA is TGTGCCACCTCGACGGGACGGAGCTATGGCTACACCTTC. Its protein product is CATSTGRSYGYTF.

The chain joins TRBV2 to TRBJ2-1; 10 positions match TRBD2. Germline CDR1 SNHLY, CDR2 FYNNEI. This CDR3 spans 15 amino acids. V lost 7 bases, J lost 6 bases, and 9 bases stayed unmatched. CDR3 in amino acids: CASMAGLAGVNEQFF. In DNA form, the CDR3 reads TGTGCCAGCATGGCTGGGCTAGCGGGGGTCAATGAGCAGTTCTTC.

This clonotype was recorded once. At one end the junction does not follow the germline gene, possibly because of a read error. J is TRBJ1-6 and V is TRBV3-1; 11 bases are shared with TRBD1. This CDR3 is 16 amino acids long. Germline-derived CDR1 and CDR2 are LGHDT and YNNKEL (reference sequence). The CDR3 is CASRPDRGRNNSPLHF. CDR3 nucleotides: TGTGCCAGCAGACCGGACAGGGGGCGAAATAACTCACCCCTCCACTTT.

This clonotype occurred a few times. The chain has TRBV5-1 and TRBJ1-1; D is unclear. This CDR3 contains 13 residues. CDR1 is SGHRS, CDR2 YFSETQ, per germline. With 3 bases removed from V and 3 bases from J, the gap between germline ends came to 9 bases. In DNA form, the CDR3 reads TGCGCCAGCAGCTCTATCTCCTACACTGAAGCTTTCTTT. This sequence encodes CASSSISYTEAFF.

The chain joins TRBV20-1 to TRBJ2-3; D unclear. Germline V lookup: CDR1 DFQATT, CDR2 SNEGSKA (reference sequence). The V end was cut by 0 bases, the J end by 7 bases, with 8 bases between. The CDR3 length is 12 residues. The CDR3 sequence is CSARESLNTQYF. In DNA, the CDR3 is TGCAGTGCTAGAGAGTCTTTAAATACGCAGTATTTT.

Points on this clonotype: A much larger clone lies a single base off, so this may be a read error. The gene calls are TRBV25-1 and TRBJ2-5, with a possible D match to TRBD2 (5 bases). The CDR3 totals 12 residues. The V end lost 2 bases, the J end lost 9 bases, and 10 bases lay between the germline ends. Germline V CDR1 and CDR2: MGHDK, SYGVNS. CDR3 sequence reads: CASSEGAEAQYF. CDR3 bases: TGTGCCAGCAGTGAAGGAGCGGAGGCCCAGTACTTC.

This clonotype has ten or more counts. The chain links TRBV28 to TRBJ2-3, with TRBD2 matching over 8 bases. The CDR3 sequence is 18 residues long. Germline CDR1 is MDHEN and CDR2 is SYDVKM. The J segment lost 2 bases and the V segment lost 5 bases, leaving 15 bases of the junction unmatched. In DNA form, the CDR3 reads TGTGCCAGCAGTCCACTCATCGGGGGGGCCCCCCCCACAGATACGCAGTATTTT. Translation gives CASSPLIGGAPPTDTQYF.

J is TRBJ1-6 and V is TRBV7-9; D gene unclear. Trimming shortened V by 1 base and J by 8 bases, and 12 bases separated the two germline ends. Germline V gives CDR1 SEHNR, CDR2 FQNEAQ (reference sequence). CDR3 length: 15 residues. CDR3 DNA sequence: TGTGCCAGCAGCTTAGAGCGACCTGGGGATTCACCCCTCCACTTT. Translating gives CASSLERPGDSPLHF.

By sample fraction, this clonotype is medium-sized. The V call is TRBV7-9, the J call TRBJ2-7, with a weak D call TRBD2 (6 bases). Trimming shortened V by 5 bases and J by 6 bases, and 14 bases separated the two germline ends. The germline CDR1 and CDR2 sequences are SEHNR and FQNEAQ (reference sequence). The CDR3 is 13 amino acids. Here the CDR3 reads CASSRDLQREQYF. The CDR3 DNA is TGTGCCAGCAGCCGGGACTTACAGCGCGAGCAGTACTTC.

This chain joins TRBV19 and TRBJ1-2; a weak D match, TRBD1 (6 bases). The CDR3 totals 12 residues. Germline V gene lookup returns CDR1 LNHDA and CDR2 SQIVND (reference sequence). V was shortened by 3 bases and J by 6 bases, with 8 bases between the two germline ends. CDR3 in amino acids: CASSIGQHGYTF. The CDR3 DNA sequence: TGTGCCAGTAGTATTGGACAGCATGGCTACACCTTC.

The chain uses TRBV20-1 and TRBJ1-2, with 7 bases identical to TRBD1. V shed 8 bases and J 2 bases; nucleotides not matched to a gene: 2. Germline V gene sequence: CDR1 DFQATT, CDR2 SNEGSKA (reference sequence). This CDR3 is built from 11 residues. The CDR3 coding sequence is TGCAGTCACAGGGGAAACTATGGCTACACCTTC. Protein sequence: CSHRGNYGYTF.

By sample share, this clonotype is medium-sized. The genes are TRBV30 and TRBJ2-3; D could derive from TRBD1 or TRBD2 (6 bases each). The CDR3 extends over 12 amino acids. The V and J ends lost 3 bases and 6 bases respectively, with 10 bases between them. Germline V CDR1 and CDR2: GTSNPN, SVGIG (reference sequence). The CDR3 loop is CAWSLGGDTQYF. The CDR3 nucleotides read TGTGCCTGGAGCTTAGGGGGGGATACGCAGTATTTT.

The DNA of the CDR3 is TGTGCCAGCAGCGTAGACGGAGCCAATCAGCCCCAGCATTTT. Protein product: CASSVDGANQPQHF. This rearrangement joins TRBV9 to TRBJ1-5, with unresolved D. V was trimmed by 0 bases and J by 3 bases, leaving 7 bases between them. The germline V gene encodes CDR1 SGDLS and CDR2 YYNGEE. The CDR3 runs to 14 residues.

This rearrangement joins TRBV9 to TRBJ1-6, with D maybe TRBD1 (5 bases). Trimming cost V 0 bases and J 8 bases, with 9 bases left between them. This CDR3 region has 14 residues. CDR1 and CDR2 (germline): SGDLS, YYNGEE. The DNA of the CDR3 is TGTGCCAGCAGCGTAGGTGGACAATATTCACCCCTCCACTTT. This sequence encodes CASSVGGQYSPLHF.

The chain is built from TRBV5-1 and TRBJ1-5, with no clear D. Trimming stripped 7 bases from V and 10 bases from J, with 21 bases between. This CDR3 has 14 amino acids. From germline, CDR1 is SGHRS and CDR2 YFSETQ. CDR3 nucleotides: TGCGCCAGCTCTCCCGGGCTAGTTCAGCGCCCCCAGCATTTT. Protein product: CASSPGLVQRPQHF. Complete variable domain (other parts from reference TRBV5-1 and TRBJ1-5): KAGVTQTPRYLIKTRGQQVTLSCSPISGHRSVSWYQQTPGQGLQFLFEYFSETQRNKGNFPGRFSGRQFSNSRSEMNVSTLELGDSALYLCASSPGLVQRPQHFGDGTRLSIL.

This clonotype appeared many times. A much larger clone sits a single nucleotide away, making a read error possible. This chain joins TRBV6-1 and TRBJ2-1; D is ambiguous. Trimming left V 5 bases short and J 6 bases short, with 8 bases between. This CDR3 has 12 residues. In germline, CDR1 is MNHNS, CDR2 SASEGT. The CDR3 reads CASSQNFNEQFF. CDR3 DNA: TGTGCCAGCAGTCAAAACTTCAATGAGCAGTTCTTC.

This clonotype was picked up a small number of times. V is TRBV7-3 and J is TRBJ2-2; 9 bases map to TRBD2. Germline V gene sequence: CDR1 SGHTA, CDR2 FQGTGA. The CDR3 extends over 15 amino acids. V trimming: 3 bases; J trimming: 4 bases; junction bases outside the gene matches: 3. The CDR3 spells CASSFGGRATGELFF. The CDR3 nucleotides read TGTGCCAGCAGCTTCGGCGGGAGGGCCACCGGGGAGCTGTTTTTT.

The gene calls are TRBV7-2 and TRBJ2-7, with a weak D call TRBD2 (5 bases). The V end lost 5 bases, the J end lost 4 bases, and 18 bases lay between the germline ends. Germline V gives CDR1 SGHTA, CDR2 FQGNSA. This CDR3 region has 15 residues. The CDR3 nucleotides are TGTGCCAGCAGCAGAGGGCCCAGCTTAGTTTACGAGCAGTACTTC. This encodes CASSRGPSLVYEQYF.

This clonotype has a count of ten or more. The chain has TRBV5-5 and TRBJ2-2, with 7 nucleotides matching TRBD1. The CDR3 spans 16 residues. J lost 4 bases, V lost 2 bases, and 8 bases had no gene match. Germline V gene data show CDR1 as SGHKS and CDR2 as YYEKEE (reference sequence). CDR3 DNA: TGTGCCAGCAGCTTTCAAGGGGGCGACTTCACCGGGGAGCTGTTTTTT. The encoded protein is CASSFQGGDFTGELFF. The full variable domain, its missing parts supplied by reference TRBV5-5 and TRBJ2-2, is DAGVTQSPTHLIKTRGQQVTLRCSPISGHKSVSWYQQVLGQGPQFIFQYYEKEERGRGNFPDRFSARQFPNYSSELNVNALLLGDSALYLCASSFQGGDFTGELFFGEGSRLTVL.

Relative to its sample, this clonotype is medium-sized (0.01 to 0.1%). The CDR3 sequence is CASSFQREGRNEQFF. The DNA for the CDR3 is TGTGCCAGCAGCTTCCAGCGGGAGGGACGCAATGAGCAGTTCTTC. The chain joins TRBV13 to TRBJ2-1; TRBD2 matches 10 bases. V shed 3 bases and J 6 bases; nucleotides not matched to a gene: 5. Germline V CDR1 and CDR2: PRHDT, FYEKMQ (reference sequence). The CDR3 length is 15 residues.

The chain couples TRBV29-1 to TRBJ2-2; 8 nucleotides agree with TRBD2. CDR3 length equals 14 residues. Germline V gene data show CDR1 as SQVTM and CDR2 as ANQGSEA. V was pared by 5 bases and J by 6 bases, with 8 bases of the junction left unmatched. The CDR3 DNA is TGCAGCGTTACTGGTGCGGGGGGAGCCGGGGAGCTGTTTTTT. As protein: CSVTGAGGAGELFF.

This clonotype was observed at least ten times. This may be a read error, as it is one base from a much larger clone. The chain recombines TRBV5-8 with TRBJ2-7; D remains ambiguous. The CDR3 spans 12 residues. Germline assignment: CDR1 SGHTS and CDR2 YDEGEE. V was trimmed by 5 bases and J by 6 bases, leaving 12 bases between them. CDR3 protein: CASRRSEAEQYF. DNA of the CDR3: TGTGCCAGCAGAAGGTCCGAGGCCGAGCAGTACTTC.

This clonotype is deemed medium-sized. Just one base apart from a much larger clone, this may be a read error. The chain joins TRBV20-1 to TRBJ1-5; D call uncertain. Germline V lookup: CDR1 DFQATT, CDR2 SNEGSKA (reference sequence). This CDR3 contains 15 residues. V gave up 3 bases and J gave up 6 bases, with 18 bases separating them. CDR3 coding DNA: TGCAGTGCTAGTTGGGCAGGAGAACGCACTCAGCCCCAGCATTTT. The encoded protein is CSASWAGERTQPQHF.

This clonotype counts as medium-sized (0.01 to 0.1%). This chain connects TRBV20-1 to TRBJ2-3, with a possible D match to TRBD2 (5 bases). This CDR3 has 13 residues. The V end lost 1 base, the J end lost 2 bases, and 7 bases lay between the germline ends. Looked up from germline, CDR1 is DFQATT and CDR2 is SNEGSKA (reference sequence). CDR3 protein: CSARAGFTDTQYF. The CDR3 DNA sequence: TGCAGTGCTAGAGCGGGATTCACAGATACGCAGTATTTT.

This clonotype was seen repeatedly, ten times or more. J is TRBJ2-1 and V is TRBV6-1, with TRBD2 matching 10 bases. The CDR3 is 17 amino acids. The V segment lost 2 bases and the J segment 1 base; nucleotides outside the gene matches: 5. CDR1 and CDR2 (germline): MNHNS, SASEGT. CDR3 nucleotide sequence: TGTGCCAGCAGTGAACTAGCGGGAGCGATATCCTACAATGAGCAGTTCTTC. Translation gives CASSELAGAISYNEQFF.

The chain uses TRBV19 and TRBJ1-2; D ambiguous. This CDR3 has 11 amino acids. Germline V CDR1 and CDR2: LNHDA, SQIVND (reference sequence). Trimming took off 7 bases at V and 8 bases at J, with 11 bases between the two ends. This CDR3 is CASNAGYGYTF. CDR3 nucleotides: TGTGCCAGTAATGCGGGGTACGGCTACACCTTC.